This TCR beta chain was recorded in a study of cytomegalovirus exposure and HLA in healthy donors. Broader study findings: It was shown in a later analysis that HLA-associated TCR beta chains were more clonally expanded than other, equally common chains. Presence/absence analyses treated sequencing depth as roughly uniform across donors.

Each of the donors was a healthy bone marrow donor. CDR1 and CDR2 from the germline V gene are SGHNT and YYREEE (reference sequence). The CDR3 sequence is 12 residues long. V was trimmed by 4 bases and J by 5 bases, leaving 7 bases between them. The PCR employed 60 Vbeta primers together with 13 Jbeta primers. The assay was immunoSEQ multiplex PCR, and TCRdb's table has in-frame clones only and misses some. The repertoire has around 160,000 clones, approximately 78% of them found once; the top ten carry 1.4% to 1.5%. On this clone: Its cognate antigen is unknown.

This chain uses TRBV5-4 with TRBJ2-1, with TRBD2 as a possible D gene (5 bases). Sequencing used PBMCs. The sequence was obtained from a male donor in good health and CMV-seronegative. Here the CDR3 DNA reads TGTGCCAGCAGCCCGGGGAACAATGAGCAGTTCTTC. Translation gives CASSPGNNEQFF.